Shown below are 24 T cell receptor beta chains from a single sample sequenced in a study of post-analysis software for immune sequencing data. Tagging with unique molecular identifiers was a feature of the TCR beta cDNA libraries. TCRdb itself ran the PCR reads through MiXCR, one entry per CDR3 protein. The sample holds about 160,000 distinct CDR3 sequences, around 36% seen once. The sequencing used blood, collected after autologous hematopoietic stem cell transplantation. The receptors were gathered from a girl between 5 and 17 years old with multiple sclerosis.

The CDR3 region has the DNA TGCGCCAGCAGCGTCGGCCCGCACGAAAAACTGTTTTTT. Translation: CASSVGPHEKLFF. This chain connects TRBV5-1 to TRBJ1-4; D gene uncertain. With 4 bases removed from V and 8 bases from J, the gap between germline ends came to 12 bases. This CDR3 is built from 13 residues. Germline V gene data show CDR1 as SGHRS and CDR2 as YFSETQ.

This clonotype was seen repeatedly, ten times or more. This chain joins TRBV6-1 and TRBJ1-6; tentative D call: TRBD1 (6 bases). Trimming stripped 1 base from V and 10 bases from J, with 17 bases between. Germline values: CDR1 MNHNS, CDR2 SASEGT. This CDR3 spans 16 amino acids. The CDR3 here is CASSEVRGGGRSPLHF. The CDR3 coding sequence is TGTGCCAGCAGTGAAGTCAGGGGCGGAGGAAGATCACCCCTCCACTTT.

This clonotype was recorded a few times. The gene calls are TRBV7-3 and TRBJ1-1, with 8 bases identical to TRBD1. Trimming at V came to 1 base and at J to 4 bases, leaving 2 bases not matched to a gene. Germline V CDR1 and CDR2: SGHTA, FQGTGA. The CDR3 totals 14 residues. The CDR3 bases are TGTGCCAGCAGCTTAAGAGGACAGGGCACTGAAGCTTTCTTT. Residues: CASSLRGQGTEAFF.

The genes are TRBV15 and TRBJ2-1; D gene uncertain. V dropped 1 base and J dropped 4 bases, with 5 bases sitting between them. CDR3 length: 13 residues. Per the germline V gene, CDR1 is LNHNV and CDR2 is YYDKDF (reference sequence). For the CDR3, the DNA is TGTGCCACCAGCAGAGGAAGGTACAATGAGCAGTTCTTC. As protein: CATSRGRYNEQFF.

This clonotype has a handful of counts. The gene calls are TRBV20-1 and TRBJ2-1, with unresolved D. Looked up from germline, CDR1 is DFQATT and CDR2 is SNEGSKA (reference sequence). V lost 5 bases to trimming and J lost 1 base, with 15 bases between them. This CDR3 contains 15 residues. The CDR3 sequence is CSAPPDSQSYNEQFF. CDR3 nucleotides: TGCAGTGCTCCACCCGACTCGCAGTCCTACAATGAGCAGTTCTTC.

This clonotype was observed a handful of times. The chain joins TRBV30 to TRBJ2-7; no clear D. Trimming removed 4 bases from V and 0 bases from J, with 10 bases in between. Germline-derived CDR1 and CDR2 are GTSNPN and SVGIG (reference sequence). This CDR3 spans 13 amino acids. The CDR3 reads CAWKSYTSYEQYF. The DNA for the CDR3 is TGTGCCTGGAAAAGCTATACCTCCTACGAGCAGTACTTC. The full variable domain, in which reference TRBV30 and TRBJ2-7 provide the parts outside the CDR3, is SQTIHQWPATLVQPVGSPLSLECTVEGTSNPNLYWYRQAAGRGLQLLFYSVGIGQISSEVPQNLSASRPQDRQFILSSKKLLLSDSGFYLCAWKSYTSYEQYFGPGTRLTVT.

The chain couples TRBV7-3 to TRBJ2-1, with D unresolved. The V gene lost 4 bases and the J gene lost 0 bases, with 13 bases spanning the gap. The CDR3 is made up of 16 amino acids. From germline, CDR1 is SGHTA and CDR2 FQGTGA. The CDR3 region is CASSYSTGSSYNEQFF. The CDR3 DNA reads TGTGCCAGCAGCTACTCGACTGGAAGCTCCTACAATGAGCAGTTCTTC.

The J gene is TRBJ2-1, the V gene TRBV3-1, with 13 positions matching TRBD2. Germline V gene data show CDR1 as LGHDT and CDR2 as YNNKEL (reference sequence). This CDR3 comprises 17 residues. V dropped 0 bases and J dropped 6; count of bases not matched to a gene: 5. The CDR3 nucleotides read TGTGCCAGCAGCCAAGATACACTAGCGGGAGGGGCCAATGAGCAGTTCTTC. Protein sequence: CASSQDTLAGGANEQFF.

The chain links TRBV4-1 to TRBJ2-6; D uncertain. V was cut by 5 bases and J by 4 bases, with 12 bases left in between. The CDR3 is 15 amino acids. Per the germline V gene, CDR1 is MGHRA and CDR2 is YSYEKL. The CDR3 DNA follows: TGCGCCAGCAGCTCGTGGGGAACCGGGGCCAACGTCCTGACTTTC. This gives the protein CASSSWGTGANVLTF.

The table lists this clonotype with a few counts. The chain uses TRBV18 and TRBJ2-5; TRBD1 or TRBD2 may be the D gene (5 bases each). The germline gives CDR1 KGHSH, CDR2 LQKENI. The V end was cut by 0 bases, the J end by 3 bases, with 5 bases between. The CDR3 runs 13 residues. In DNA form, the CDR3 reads TGTGCCAGCTCACCACCGGGGGAAGAGACCCAGTACTTC. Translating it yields CASSPPGEETQYF.

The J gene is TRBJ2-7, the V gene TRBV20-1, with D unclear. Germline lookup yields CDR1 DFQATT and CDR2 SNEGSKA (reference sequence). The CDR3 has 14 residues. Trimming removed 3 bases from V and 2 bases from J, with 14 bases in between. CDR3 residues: CSARTYEGTYEQYF. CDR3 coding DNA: TGCAGTGCTAGGACATACGAAGGCACCTACGAGCAGTACTTC.

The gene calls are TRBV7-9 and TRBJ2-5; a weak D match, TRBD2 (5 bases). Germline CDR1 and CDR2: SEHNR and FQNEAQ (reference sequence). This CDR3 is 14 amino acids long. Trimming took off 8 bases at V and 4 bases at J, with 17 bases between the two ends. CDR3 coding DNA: TGTGCCAGCGGCCCACCCGACGAGGGAGAGACCCAGTACTTC. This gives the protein CASGPPDEGETQYF.

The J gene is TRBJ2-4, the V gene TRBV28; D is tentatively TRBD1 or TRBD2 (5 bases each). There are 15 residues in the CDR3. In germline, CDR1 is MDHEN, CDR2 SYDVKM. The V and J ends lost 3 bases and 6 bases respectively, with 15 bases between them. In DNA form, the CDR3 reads TGTGCCAGCAGTTTTCGGGGCAGGGTGGGAAACATTCAGTACTTC. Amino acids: CASSFRGRVGNIQYF.

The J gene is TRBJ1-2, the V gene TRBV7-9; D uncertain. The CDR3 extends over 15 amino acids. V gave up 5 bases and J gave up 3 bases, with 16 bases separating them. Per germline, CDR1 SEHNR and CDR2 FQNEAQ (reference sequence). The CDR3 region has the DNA TGTGCCAGCAGCCGGGGAGGGCTCGGCGACTATGGCTACACCTTC. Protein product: CASSRGGLGDYGYTF.

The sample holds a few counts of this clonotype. This CDR3 reads CATSAPTGGSGTDTQYF. The CDR3 DNA is TGTGCCACCAGTGCCCCCACAGGGGGCTCTGGCACAGATACGCAGTATTTT. The chain joins TRBV24-1 to TRBJ2-3; 9 bases are a match to TRBD1. Germline values: CDR1 KGHDR, CDR2 SFDVKD. V shed 5 bases and J 1 base; nucleotides not matched to a gene: 9. The CDR3 sequence is 17 residues long.

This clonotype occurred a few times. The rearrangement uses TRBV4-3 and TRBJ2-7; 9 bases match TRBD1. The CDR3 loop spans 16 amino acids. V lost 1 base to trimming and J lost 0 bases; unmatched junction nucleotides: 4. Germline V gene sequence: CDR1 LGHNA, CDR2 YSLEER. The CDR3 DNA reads TGCGCCAGCAGCCAAGCTCGGGGACAGGGCTCCTACGAGCAGTACTTC. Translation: CASSQARGQGSYEQYF.

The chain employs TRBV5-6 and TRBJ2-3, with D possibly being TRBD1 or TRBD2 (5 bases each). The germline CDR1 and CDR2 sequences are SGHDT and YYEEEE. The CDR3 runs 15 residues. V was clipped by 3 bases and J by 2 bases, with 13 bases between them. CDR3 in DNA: TGTGCCAGCAGCTCCTTGACAGACTACACAGATACGCAGTATTTT. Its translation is CASSSLTDYTDTQYF.

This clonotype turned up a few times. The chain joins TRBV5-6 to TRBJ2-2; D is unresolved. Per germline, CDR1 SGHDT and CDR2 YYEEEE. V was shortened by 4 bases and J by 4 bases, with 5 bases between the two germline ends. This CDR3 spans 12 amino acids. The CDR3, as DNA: TGTGCCAGCAGCCGGCCCACCGGGGAGCTGTTTTTT. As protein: CASSRPTGELFF.

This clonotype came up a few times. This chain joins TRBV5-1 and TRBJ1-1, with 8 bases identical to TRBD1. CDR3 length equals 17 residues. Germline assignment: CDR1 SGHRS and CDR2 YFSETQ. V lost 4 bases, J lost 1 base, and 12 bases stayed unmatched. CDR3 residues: CASSLTGTGSSNTEAFF. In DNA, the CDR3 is TGCGCCAGCAGCCTGACCGGGACAGGTTCATCGAACACTGAAGCTTTCTTT.

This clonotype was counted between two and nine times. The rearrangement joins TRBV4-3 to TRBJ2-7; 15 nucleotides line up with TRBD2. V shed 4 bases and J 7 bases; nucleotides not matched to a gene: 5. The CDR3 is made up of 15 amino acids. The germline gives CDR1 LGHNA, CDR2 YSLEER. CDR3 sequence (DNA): TGCGCCAGCAGCCCGGGACTAGCGGGAGGTCGTGAGCAGTACTTC. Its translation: CASSPGLAGGREQYF.

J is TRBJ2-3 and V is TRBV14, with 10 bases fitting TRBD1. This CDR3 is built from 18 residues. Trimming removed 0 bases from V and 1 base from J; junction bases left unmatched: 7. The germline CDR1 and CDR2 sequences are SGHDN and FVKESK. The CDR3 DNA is TGTGCCAGCAGCCAAGATGGGACAGGGGTTCGCGGCACAGATACGCAGTATTTT. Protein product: CASSQDGTGVRGTDTQYF.

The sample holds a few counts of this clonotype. For the CDR3, the DNA is TGTGCCAGCAGCCCCCGCCGGGACAACAACTATGGCTACACCTTC. It is translated as CASSPRRDNNYGYTF. The chain recombines TRBV7-9 with TRBJ1-2; the D gene is possibly TRBD1 (6 bases). The CDR3 totals 15 residues. The germline V gene has CDR1 SEHNR and CDR2 FQNEAQ (reference sequence). V lost 5 bases and J 2 bases, leaving 15 bases between the germline ends.

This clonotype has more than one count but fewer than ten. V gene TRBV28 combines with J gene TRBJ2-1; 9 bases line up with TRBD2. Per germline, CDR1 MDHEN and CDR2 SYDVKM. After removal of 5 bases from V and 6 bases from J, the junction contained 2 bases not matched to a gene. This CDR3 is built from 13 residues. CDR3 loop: CASSNSGSNEQFF. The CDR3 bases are TGTGCCAGCAGTAATAGCGGGAGCAATGAGCAGTTCTTC. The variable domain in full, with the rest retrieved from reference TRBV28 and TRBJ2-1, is DVKVTQSSRYLVKRTGEKVFLECVQDMDHENMFWYRQDPGLGLRLIYFSYDVKMKEKGDIPEGYSVSREKKERFSLILESASTNQTSMYLCASSNSGSNEQFFGPGTRLTVL.

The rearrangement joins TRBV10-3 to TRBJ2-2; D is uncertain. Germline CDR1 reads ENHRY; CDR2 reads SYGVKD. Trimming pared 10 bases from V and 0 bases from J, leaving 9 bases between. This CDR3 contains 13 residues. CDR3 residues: CATDGPNTGELFF. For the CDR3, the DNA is TGTGCCACCGACGGACCGAACACCGGGGAGCTGTTTTTT.